This T cell receptor beta chain comes out of a study of hypomethylating agent response in myelodysplastic syndrome. About the research overall: Of these patients, six responded (complete response or hematologic improvement) and 4 or 5 did not.

Using immunoSEQ multiplex PCR, the repertoire was profiled, and TCRdb retains in-frame clones only, with some absent. The table shows around 2,700 clones, with approximately 79% occurring only once. J gave up 5 bases and V 0 bases, and 5 bases lay outside the gene matches. Germline CDR1 reads LGHNA; CDR2 reads YSLEER. This CDR3 is 16 amino acids long. The TCR comes from a human donor with myelodysplastic syndrome. The rearrangement joins TRBV4-3 to TRBJ1-4; 8 nucleotides align to TRBD1. Sequencing used bone marrow, obtained before or after starting hypomethylating agent treatment for myelodysplastic syndrome (not recorded which). The CDR3 region has the DNA TGCGCCAGCAGCCAAGAAGTGGACAGGGCCAATGAAAAACTGTTTTTT. Translated: CASSQEVDRANEKLFF.